This T cell receptor (beta chain) emerged from a study of early stage breast cancer tumors. Whole-study context: Each sample averaged approximately 9.6-fold read coverage. The study's findings and limits: Compared with adjacent normal breast, tumors showed about 2.4-fold denser, more clonal T cells.

CDR3 length: 13 residues. V was pared by 5 bases and J by 7 bases, with 12 bases between. The germline gives CDR1 MNHEY, CDR2 SVGAGI. The table came from immunoSEQ multiplex PCR; TCRdb's copy has only in-frame clones and leaves some out. The data hold about 28,000 clones, with 75% to 90% observed a single time. About this clone itself: The antigen is not known.

This clonotype was obtained from a person in their sixties with breast cancer. This rearrangement joins TRBV6-5 to TRBJ1-5; D possibly corresponds to TRBD1 (5 bases). The sequencing sample was made of blood. For the CDR3, the DNA is TGTGCCAGCAGTCTCCAGGGCCACCAGCCCCAGCATTTT. Its protein product is CASSLQGHQPQHF.